This T cell receptor (beta chain) was sequenced for a study of regulatory T cells in long-lasting Graves disease. CDR1 SQVTM and CDR2 ANQGSEA come from the germline V gene. V dropped 4 bases and J dropped 16 bases, with 17 bases sitting between them. The CDR3 is made up of 12 amino acids. Overall study results and limits: Few sampled subjects may have lowered accuracy.

TCR beta libraries were built with iRepertoire HTBI primers and Arm-PCR of CDR3 regions. TCRdb passed the multiplex PCR reads through MiXCR, listing each CDR3 protein once. The sample holds about half a million distinct CDR3 sequences, around 12% seen once. In this sample, this clonotype turned up many times. Its antigen is not known. Time point denoted: newly diagnosed GD, antithyroid drugs for less than 3 months. Extracted RNA from PBMCs served as the source of the TCR library. The sample was also linked to a second study, of T cells in Graves' hyperthyroidism and ophthalmopathy. In that study: Newly diagnosed hyperthyroidism, duration under 2 months, in patients aged 18 to 65. In making diagnoses, clinical symptoms, serum thyroxine and TRAb, thyroid ultrasound and orbital computed tomography were all used.

This TCR was recovered from a woman in her twenties or thirties with Graves disease. The sample here was peripheral blood mononuclear cells (PBMCs), taken at new diagnosis, from a patient treated with antithyroid drugs. This rearrangement joins TRBV29-1 to TRBJ1-6; D unresolved. The CDR3 coding sequence is TGCAGCGTTGGTTTCCTGGAGGGTAGGCTCCACTTT. Its protein is CSVGFLEGRLHF.